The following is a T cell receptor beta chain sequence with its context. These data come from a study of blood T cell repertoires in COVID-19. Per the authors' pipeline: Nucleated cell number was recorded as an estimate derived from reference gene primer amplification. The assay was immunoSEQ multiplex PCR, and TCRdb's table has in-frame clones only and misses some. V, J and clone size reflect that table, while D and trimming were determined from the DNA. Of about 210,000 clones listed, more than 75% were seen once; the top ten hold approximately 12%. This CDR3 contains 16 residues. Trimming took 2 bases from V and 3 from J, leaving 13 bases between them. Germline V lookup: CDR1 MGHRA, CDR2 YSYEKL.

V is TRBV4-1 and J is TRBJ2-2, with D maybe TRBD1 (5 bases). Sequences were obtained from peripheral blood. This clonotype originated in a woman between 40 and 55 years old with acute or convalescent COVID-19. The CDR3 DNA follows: TGCGCCAGCAGCCAATTTTCCAGGGCTGACACCGGGGAGCTGTTTTTT. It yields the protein CASSQFSRADTGELFF.